A selection of T cell receptor beta chains follows, all from one sample in a study of blood T cell repertoires in COVID-19. Method: immunoSEQ multiplex PCR; TCRdb's copy keeps in-frame clones and lacks some. The data hold some 160,000 clones, with 65% to 85% observed a single time. The sequencing sample was made of peripheral blood. The receptors shown here come from a woman between 45 and 65 years old with acute or convalescent COVID-19. CDR3s leave out the opening cysteine and the closing phenylalanine or tryptophan. The order of the fields is V gene, CDR3 protein.

>TRBV7-6
ASSLEGGRNSPLH
>TRBV5-8
ASSLWRKETQY
>TRBV18
ASSLNGGLYNEQF
>TRBV18
ASSRMDGGGNQPQH
>TRBV11-2
ASSLSLDSLNTEAF
>TRBV4-3
ASSRGNRVRTDTQY
>TRBV10-3
AISEPGQGSQETQY
>TRBV5-1
ASSSNLLAGGTYEQY
>TRBV29-1
SVSQRGGYT
>TRBV4-2
ASSQGNRQGGEKLF
>TRBV19
ASSILTGYRGYT
>TRBV27
ASRAQVGVEQF
>TRBV11-3
ASSHKGGGQITGELF
>TRBV29-1
SVESPGQGFKGGYT
>TRBV29-1
SVGLAGGRDTQY
>TRBV4-3
ASSQSLGGGNGYT